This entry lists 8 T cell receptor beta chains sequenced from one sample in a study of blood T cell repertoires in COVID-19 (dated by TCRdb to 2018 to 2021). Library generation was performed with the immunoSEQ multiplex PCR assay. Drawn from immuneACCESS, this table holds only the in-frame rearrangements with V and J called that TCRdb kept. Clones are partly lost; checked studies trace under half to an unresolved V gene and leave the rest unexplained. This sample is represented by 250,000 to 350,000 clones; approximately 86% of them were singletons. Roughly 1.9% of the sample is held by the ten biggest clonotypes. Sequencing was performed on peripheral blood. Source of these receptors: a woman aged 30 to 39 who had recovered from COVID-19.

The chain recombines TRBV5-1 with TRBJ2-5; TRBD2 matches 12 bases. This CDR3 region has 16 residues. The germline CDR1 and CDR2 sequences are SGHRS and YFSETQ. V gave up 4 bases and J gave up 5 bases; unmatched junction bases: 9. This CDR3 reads CASSPGLAGLGETQYF. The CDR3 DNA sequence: TGCGCCAGCAGCCCCGGACTAGCGGGATTGGGGGAGACCCAGTACTTC. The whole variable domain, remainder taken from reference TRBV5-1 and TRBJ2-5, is KAGVTQTPRYLIKTRGQQVTLSCSPISGHRSVSWYQQTPGQGLQFLFEYFSETQRNKGNFPGRFSGRQFSNSRSEMNVSTLELGDSALYLCASSPGLAGLGETQYFGPGTRLLVL.

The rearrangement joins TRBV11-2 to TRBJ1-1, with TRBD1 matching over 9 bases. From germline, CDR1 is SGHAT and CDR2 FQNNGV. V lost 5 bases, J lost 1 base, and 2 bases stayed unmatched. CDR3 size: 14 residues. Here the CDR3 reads CASSPGQGNTEAFF. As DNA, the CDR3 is TGTGCCAGCAGCCCGGGACAGGGGAACACTGAAGCTTTCTTT.

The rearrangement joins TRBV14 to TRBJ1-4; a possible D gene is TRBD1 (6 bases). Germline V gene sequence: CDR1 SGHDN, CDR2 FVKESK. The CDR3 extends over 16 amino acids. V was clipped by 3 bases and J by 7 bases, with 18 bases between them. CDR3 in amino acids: CASSHRSGTTPEKLFF. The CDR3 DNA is TGTGCCAGCAGCCACCGATCCGGGACAACCCCTGAAAAACTGTTTTTT.

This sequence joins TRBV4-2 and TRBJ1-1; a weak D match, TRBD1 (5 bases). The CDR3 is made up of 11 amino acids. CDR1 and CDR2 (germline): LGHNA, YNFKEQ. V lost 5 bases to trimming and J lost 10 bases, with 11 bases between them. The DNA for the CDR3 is TGTGCCAGCAGCTCTACAGGTACAGCTTTCTTT. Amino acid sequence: CASSSTGTAFF.

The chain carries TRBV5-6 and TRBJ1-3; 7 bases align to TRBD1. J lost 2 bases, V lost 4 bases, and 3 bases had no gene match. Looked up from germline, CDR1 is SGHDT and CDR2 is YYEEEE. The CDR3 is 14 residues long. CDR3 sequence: CASSLTGAGNTIYF. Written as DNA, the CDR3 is TGTGCCAGCAGCCTAACAGGGGCTGGAAACACCATATATTTT.

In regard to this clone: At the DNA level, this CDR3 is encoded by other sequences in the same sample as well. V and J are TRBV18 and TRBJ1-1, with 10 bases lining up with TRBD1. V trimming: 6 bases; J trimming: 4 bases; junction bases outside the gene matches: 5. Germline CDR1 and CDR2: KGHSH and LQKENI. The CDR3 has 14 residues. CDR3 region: CASSPGQGTTEAFF. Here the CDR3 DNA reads TGTGCCAGCTCGCCGGGACAGGGGACCACTGAAGCTTTCTTT.

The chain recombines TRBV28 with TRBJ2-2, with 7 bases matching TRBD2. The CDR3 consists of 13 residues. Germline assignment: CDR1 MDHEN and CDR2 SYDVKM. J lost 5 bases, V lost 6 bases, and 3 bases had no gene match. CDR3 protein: CASRSGGTGELFF. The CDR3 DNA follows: TGTGCCAGCAGATCCGGGGGGACCGGGGAGCTGTTTTTT. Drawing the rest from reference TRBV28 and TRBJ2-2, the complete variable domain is DVKVTQSSRYLVKRTGEKVFLECVQDMDHENMFWYRQDPGLGLRLIYFSYDVKMKEKGDIPEGYSVSREKKERFSLILESASTNQTSMYLCASRSGGTGELFFGEGSRLTVL.

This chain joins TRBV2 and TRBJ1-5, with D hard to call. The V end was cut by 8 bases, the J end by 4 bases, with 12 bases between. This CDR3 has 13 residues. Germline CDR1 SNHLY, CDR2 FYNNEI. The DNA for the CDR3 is TGTGCCAGCTCTCTCGGGGAGAATCAGCCCCAGCATTTT. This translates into CASSLGENQPQHF.